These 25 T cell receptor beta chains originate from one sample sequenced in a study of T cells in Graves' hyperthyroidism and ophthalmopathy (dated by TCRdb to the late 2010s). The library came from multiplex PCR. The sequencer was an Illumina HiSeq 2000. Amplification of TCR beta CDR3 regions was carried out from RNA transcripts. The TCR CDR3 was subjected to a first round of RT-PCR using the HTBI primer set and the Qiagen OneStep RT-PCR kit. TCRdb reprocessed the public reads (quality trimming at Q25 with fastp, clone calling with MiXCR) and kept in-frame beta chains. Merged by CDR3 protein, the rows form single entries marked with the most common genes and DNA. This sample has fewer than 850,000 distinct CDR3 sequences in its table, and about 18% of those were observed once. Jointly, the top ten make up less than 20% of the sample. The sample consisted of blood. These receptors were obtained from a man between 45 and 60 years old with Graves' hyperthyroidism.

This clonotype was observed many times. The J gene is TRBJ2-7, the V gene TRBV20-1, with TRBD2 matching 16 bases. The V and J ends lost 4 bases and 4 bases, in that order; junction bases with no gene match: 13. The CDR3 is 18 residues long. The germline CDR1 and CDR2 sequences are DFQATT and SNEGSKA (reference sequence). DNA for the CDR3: TGCAGTGCTACCGGGACAGCCGGGACTAGCGGGAGGGGTTACGAGCAGTACTTC. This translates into CSATGTAGTSGRGYEQYF.

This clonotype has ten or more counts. The CDR3 sequence is CASSYRTGTGEAFF. The CDR3 DNA reads as TGTGCCAGCAGTTACAGGACAGGCACGGGCGAGGCTTTCTTT. The chain has TRBV6-5 and TRBJ1-1; 7 bases are shared with TRBD1. CDR1 and CDR2 from the germline V gene are MNHEY and SVGAGI. The CDR3 sequence is 14 residues long. With V trimmed by 2 bases and J by 11 bases, 11 bases remained unmatched.

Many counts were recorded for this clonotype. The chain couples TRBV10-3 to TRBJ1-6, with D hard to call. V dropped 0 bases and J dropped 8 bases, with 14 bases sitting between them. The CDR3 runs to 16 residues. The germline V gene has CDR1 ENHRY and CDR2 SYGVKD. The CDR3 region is CAISESIWTDHSPLHF. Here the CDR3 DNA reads TGTGCCATCAGTGAGTCGATATGGACGGACCATTCACCCCTCCACTTT.

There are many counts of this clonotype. CDR3 in amino acids: CASSPLDGKNEKLFF. For the CDR3, the DNA is TGTGCCAGCAGCCCACTGGACGGCAAGAATGAAAAACTGTTTTTT. The chain couples TRBV7-9 to TRBJ1-4; D is uncertain. V lost 5 bases and J 5 bases, leaving 15 bases between the germline ends. From germline, CDR1 is SEHNR and CDR2 FQNEAQ (reference sequence). There are 15 residues in the CDR3.

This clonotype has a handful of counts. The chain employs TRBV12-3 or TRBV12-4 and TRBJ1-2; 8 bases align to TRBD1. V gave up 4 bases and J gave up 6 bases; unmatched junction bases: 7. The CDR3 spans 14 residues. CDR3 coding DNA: TGTGCCAGCAGTTACTTCAGGGGGCCGGATGGCTACACCTTC. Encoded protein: CASSYFRGPDGYTF.

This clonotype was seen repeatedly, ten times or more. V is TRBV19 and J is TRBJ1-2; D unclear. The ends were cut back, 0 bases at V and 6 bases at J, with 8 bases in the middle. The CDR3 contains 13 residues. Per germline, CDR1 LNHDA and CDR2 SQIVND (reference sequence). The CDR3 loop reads CASSIELTNGYTF. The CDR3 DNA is TGTGCCAGTAGTATAGAGTTAACAAATGGCTACACCTTC.

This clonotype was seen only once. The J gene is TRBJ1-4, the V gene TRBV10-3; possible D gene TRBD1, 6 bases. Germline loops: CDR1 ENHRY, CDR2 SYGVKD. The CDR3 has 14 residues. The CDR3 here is CTTYTGSANEKLFF. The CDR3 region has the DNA TGTACCACCTACACAGGGAGTGCTAATGAAAAACTGTTTTTT.

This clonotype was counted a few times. The DNA of the CDR3 is TGCGCCAGCAGCTTCAGAGGGCGCCAAGAGACCCAGTACTTC. Its protein is CASSFRGRQETQYF. The V gene is TRBV5-1, the J gene TRBJ2-5; possibly TRBD2 for D (5 bases). Germline assignment: CDR1 SGHRS and CDR2 YFSETQ. V lost 2 bases and J 1 base, leaving 9 bases between the germline ends. The CDR3 contains 14 residues.

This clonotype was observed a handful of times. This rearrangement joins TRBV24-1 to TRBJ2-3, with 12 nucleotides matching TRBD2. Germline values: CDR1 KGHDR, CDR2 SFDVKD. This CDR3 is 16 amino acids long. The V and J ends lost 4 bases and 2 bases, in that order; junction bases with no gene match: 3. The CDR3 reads CATSERLAGVTDTQYF. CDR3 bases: TGTGCCACCAGTGAACGACTAGCGGGAGTCACAGATACGCAGTATTTT.

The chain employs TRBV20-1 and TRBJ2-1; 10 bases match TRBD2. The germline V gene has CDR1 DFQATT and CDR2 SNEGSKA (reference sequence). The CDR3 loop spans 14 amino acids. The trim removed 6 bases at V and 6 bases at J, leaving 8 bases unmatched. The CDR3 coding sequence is TGCAGTGCAAGGACTAGCGGAGCCGCCAATGAGCAGTTCTTC. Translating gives CSARTSGAANEQFF.

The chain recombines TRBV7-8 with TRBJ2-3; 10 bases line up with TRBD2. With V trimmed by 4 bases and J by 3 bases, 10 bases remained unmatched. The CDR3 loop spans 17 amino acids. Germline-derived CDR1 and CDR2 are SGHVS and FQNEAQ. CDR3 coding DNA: TGTGCCAGCAGCTCAACCGCCAGCGGGAGGGCTACAGATACGCAGTATTTT. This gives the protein CASSSTASGRATDTQYF.

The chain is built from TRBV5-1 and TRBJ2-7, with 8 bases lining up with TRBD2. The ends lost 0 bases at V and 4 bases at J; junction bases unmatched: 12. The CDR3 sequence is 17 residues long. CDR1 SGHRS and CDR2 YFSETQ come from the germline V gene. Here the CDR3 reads CASSLETRRLAMYEQYF. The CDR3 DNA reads TGCGCCAGCAGCTTGGAAACAAGAAGACTAGCGATGTACGAGCAGTACTTC.

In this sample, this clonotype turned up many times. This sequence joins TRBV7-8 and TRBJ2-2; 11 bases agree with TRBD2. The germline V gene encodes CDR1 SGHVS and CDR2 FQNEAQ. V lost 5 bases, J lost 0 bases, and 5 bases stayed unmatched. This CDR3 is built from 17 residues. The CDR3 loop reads CASSPSGRPTNTGELFF. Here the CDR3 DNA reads TGTGCCAGCAGCCCTAGCGGGAGGCCCACGAACACCGGGGAGCTGTTTTTT.

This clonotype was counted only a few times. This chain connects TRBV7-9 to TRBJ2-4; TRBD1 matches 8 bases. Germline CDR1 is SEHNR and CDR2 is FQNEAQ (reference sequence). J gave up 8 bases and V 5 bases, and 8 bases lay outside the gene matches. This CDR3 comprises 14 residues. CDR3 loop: CASSLSGGLDIQYF. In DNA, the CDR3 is TGTGCCAGCAGCCTATCAGGGGGCTTGGACATTCAGTACTTC.

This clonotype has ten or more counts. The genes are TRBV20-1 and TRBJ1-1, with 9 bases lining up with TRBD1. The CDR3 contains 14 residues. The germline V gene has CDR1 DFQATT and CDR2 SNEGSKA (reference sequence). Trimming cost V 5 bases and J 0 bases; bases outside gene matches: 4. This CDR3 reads CSASDRGMNTEAFF. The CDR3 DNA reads TGCAGTGCTTCGGACAGGGGTATGAACACTGAAGCTTTCTTT.

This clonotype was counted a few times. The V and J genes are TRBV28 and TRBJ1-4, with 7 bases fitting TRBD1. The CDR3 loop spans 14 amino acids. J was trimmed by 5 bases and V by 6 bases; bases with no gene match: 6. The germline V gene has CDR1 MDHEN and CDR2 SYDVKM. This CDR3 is CASRRTGKNEKLFF. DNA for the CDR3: TGTGCCAGCAGGCGGACAGGAAAGAATGAAAAACTGTTTTTT.

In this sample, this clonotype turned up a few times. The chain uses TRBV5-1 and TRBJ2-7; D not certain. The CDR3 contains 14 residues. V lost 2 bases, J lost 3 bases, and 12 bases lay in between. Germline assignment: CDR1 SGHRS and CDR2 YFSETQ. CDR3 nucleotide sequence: TGCGCCAGCAGCTTAGGGTCGGTAAGCTACGAGCAGTACTTC. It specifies CASSLGSVSYEQYF.

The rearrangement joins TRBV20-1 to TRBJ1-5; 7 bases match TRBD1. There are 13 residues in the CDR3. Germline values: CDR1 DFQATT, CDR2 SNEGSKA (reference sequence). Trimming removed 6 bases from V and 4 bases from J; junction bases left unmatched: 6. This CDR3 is CSAADRANQPQHF. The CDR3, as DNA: TGCAGTGCCGCTGACAGGGCAAATCAGCCCCAGCATTTT.

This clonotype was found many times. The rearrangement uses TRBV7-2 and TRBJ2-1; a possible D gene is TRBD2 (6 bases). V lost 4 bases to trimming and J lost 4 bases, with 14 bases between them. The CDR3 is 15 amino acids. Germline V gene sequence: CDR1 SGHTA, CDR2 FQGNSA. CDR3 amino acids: CASSWGDGFYNEQFF. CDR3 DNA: TGTGCCAGCAGCTGGGGGGATGGATTTTACAATGAGCAGTTCTTC.

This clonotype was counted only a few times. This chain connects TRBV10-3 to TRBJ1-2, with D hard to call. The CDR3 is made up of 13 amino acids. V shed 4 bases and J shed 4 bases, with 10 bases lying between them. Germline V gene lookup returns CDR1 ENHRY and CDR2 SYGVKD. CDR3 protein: CAISVMGPYGYTF. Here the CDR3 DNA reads TGTGCCATCAGTGTAATGGGCCCCTATGGCTACACCTTC.

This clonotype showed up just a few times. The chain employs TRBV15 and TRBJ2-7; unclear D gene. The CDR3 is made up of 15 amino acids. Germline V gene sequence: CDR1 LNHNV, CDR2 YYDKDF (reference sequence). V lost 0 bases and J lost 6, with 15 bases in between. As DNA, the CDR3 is TGTGCCACCAGCAGAGAGGAGCTGGTCGAAGGCGAGCAGTACTTC. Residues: CATSREELVEGEQYF.

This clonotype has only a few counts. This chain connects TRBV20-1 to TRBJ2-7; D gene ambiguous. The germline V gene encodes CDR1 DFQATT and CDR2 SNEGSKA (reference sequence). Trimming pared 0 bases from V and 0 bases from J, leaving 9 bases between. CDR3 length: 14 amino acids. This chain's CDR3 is CSARDTVFSYEQYF. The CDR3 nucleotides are TGCAGTGCTAGAGACACGGTGTTCTCCTACGAGCAGTACTTC.

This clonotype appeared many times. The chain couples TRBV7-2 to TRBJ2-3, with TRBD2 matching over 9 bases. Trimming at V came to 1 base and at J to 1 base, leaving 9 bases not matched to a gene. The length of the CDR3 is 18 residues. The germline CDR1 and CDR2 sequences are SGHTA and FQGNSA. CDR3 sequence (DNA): TGTGCCAGCAGCTTAGTTGGTAGCGGGAGACGGGGCACAGATACGCAGTATTTT. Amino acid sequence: CASSLVGSGRRGTDTQYF.

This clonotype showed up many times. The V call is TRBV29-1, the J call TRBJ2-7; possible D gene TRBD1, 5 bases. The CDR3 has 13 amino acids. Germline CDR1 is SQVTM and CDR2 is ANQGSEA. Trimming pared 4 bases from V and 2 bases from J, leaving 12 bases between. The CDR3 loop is CSVVVWGAYEQYF. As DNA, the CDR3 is TGCAGCGTTGTAGTGTGGGGCGCCTACGAGCAGTACTTC.

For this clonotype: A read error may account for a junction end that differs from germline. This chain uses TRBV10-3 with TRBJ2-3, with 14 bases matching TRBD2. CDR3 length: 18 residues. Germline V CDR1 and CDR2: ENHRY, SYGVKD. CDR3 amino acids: CASSGGGTSGSLGDTQYF. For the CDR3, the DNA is TGTGCCAGCAGTGGGGGAGGGACTAGCGGGAGCTTGGGAGATACGCAGTATTTT.